This entry features one T cell receptor beta chain sequence. The sample is drawn from a study of blood T cell repertoires in COVID-19. Here immunoSEQ multiplex PCR was the method, and the copy in TCRdb shows in-frame clones only, minus some. The table has 60,000 or so clones, 65% to 90% seen once; the top ten hold approximately 20%. CDR1 and CDR2 (germline): SGHAT, FQNNGV. V trimming: 3 bases; J trimming: 8 bases; junction bases outside the gene matches: 13. The CDR3 consists of 16 residues. Specimen: peripheral blood. The rearrangement uses TRBV11-2 and TRBJ2-1; 7 nucleotides match TRBD2. This TCR was recovered from a human donor in a cohort sampled during active COVID-19. The CDR3 spells CASSLQPTGGWDEQFF. DNA for the CDR3: TGTGCCAGCAGCTTGCAGCCTACCGGGGGGTGGGATGAGCAGTTCTTC.